Listed here are 30 T cell receptor beta chains from one sample, sequenced in a study of blood T cell repertoires in COVID-19. Repertoires were generated with immunoSEQ multiplex PCR, while TCRdb's copy carries only in-frame clones and drops some. The profile shows around 100,000 clones, 84% of them singletons. Material for sequencing was peripheral blood. The source is a man between 65 and 85 years old with active or convalescent COVID-19.

This chain uses TRBV30 with TRBJ2-1; 10 bases fit TRBD2. The germline V gene has CDR1 GTSNPN and CDR2 SVGIG (reference sequence). Trimming removed 3 bases from V and 1 base from J; junction bases left unmatched: 9. This CDR3 contains 17 residues. The chain's CDR3 is CAWRFERGGGSYNEQFF. The CDR3 nucleotides read TGTGCCTGGAGGTTTGAGCGGGGGGGAGGGTCCTACAATGAGCAGTTCTTC.

The chain is built from TRBV5-1 and TRBJ1-1; 8 positions match TRBD1. The length of the CDR3 is 16 residues. The germline V gene has CDR1 SGHRS and CDR2 YFSETQ. The V and J ends lost 1 base and 4 bases, in that order; junction bases with no gene match: 9. CDR3 residues: CASSLRTGGQSTEAFF. The CDR3, as DNA: TGCGCCAGCAGCTTGCGTACAGGGGGACAGAGCACTGAAGCTTTCTTT. Drawing the rest from reference TRBV5-1 and TRBJ1-1, the complete variable domain is KAGVTQTPRYLIKTRGQQVTLSCSPISGHRSVSWYQQTPGQGLQFLFEYFSETQRNKGNFPGRFSGRQFSNSRSEMNVSTLELGDSALYLCASSLRTGGQSTEAFFGQGTRLTVV.

The V call is TRBV28, the J call TRBJ1-5, with D hard to call. Germline V gene data show CDR1 as MDHEN and CDR2 as SYDVKM. The CDR3 is 12 residues long. Trimming pared 5 bases from V and 7 bases from J, leaving 9 bases between. The CDR3 sequence: CASSPLEQPQHF. The CDR3 region has the DNA TGTGCCAGCAGTCCCCTAGAACAGCCCCAGCATTTT.

The chain is built from TRBV3-1 (or the pseudogene TRBV3-2) and TRBJ2-5; tentatively, D is TRBD2 (7 bases). Trimming left V 4 bases short and J 5 bases short, with 20 bases between. This CDR3 spans 16 amino acids. Germline V CDR1 and CDR2: LGHDT, YNNKEL (reference sequence). The CDR3 is CASSLRGRGIAETQYF. For the CDR3, the DNA is TGTGCCAGCAGCCTGCGTGGGAGGGGGATTGCGGAGACCCAGTACTTC.

The rearrangement links TRBV7-2 to TRBJ2-5; 12 positions agree with TRBD1. From germline, CDR1 is SGHTA and CDR2 FQGNSA. This CDR3 is built from 15 residues. Trimming cost V 5 bases and J 5 bases; bases outside gene matches: 6. Here the CDR3 DNA reads TGTGCCAGCAGCCCCGGGACAGGGGGCTTGGAGACCCAGTACTTC. Amino acids: CASSPGTGGLETQYF.

For the CDR3, the DNA is TGTGCCAGTAGTCCTGACAGGGGGCGGGTCACTGAAGCTTTCTTT. Protein product: CASSPDRGRVTEAFF. V and J are TRBV19 and TRBJ1-1; 10 bases agree with TRBD1. Germline CDR1 and CDR2: LNHDA and SQIVND (reference sequence). Trimming removed 5 bases from V and 4 bases from J; junction bases left unmatched: 7. This CDR3 is 15 amino acids long.

The chain combines TRBV11-2 with TRBJ2-7, with 9 bases identical to TRBD2. CDR1 and CDR2 from the germline V gene are SGHAT and FQNNGV. Losses at the gene ends were 8 bases for V and 2 bases for J; bases not matched to a gene: 10. The CDR3 is made up of 15 amino acids. CDR3 region: CASLYGVAGAYEQYF. CDR3 DNA sequence: TGTGCCAGCCTGTATGGTGTAGCGGGGGCCTACGAGCAGTACTTC.

This clone was counted only a few times. The genes are TRBV6-6 and TRBJ2-7; D might be TRBD2 (6 bases). Germline loops: CDR1 MNHNY, CDR2 SVGAGI (reference sequence). The ends were cut back, 2 bases at V and 3 bases at J, with 8 bases in the middle. This CDR3 has 13 amino acids. CDR3 sequence (DNA): TGTGCCAGCAGTTACCTGGGGGGCTACGAGCAGTACTTC. Amino acids: CASSYLGGYEQYF.

The CDR3 coding sequence is TGTGCCAGCAGTCAAGAGGACAGGGGATTCACCGGGGAGCTGTTTTTT. Translated, it gives CASSQEDRGFTGELFF. The J gene is TRBJ2-2, the V gene TRBV6-1; 9 nucleotides match TRBD1. The CDR3 covers 16 residues. Unmatched junction bases numbered 8, after V lost 5 bases and J lost 4 bases. Germline loops: CDR1 MNHNS, CDR2 SASEGT.

The chain has TRBV27 and TRBJ2-1; 11 bases match TRBD1. From germline, CDR1 is MNHEY and CDR2 SMNVEV (reference sequence). V dropped 6 bases and J dropped 6; count of bases not matched to a gene: 4. The CDR3 has 14 residues. The CDR3 spells CASRGTGGFNEQFF. The CDR3 DNA reads as TGTGCCAGCAGGGGGACAGGGGGGTTCAATGAGCAGTTCTTC.

J is TRBJ2-5 and V is TRBV6-5; 9 positions match TRBD1. CDR1 is MNHEY and CDR2 is SVGAGI in the germline V gene. The CDR3 loop spans 14 amino acids. Losses at the gene ends were 4 bases for V and 5 bases for J; bases not matched to a gene: 5. Here the CDR3 DNA reads TGTGCCAGCAGTTCGGGACAGGGTCCCGAGACCCAGTACTTC. It codes for CASSSGQGPETQYF.

This chain joins TRBV29-1 and TRBJ1-5, with a weak D call TRBD1 (5 bases). Germline-derived CDR1 and CDR2 are SQVTM and ANQGSEA. CDR3 size: 13 residues. The ends were cut back, 7 bases at V and 7 bases at J, with 17 bases in the middle. CDR3 bases: TGCAGCGCCATAAGCGGGGGAGGCCAGCCCCAGCATTTT. Amino acid sequence: CSAISGGGQPQHF.

This rearrangement joins TRBV4-1 to TRBJ2-3, with 12 bases that match TRBD2. The CDR3 has 17 amino acids. Per germline, CDR1 MGHRA and CDR2 YSYEKL. Unmatched junction bases numbered 12, after V lost 6 bases and J lost 5 bases. CDR3 sequence reads: CASSPGLAGSSGDTQYF. DNA for the CDR3: TGCGCCAGCAGTCCCGGACTAGCGGGGAGTTCCGGAGATACGCAGTATTTT.

This chain uses TRBV5-4 with TRBJ1-1, with TRBD1 matching 7 bases. This CDR3 is built from 14 residues. The germline CDR1 and CDR2 sequences are SGHNT and YYREEE (reference sequence). Germline trimming cut 0 bases from V and 6 bases from J; bases unmatched to any gene: 5. CDR3 amino acids: CASSLAQGLPEAFF. CDR3 in DNA: TGTGCCAGCAGCTTGGCACAGGGGCTCCCTGAAGCTTTCTTT.

This rearrangement joins TRBV6-6 to TRBJ2-2; 12 positions agree with TRBD2. Germline V gives CDR1 MNHNY, CDR2 SVGAGI (reference sequence). The CDR3 loop spans 18 amino acids. The trim removed 5 bases at V and 4 bases at J, leaving 11 bases unmatched. The CDR3 nucleotides are TGTGCCAGCAGTCAACCGACGACTAGCGGGGGTGGCACCGGGGAGCTGTTTTTT. It is translated as CASSQPTTSGGGTGELFF.

The chain carries TRBV3-1 (or the pseudogene TRBV3-2) and TRBJ2-4, with 7 bases identical to TRBD1. CDR1 is LGHDT, CDR2 YNNKEL, per germline (reference sequence). The CDR3 has 15 residues. J gave up 1 base and V 6 bases, and 6 bases lay outside the gene matches. The CDR3 sequence is CASSQQGRAKNIQYF. The CDR3, as DNA: TGTGCCAGCAGTCAACAGGGGCGGGCCAAAAACATTCAGTACTTC.

V usage is TRBV19 and J usage is TRBJ1-4; 8 bases match TRBD1. V shed 6 bases, J shed 8 bases, and the junction held 5 bases outside the gene matches. CDR1 is LNHDA and CDR2 is SQIVND in the germline V gene (reference sequence). The CDR3 is 13 amino acids. This chain's CDR3 is CASSDRGREKLFF. The CDR3 DNA reads as TGTGCCAGTAGCGACAGGGGTCGGGAAAAACTGTTTTTT.

The V gene is TRBV6-2 or TRBV6-3, the J gene TRBJ2-3; 11 positions match TRBD2. Germline loops: CDR1 MNHEY, CDR2 SVGEGT. V shed 7 bases and J 1 base; nucleotides not matched to a gene: 22. CDR3 size: 21 residues. CDR3 region: CASTPFPGSSGGASGTDTQYF. The CDR3 DNA follows: TGTGCCAGCACCCCCTTCCCCGGAAGTAGCGGGGGGGCCTCCGGCACAGATACGCAGTATTTT.

The gene calls are TRBV6-2 or TRBV6-3 and TRBJ2-2, with D tentatively TRBD2 (6 bases). The CDR3 is 17 amino acids. Trimming removed 0 bases at V and 5 bases at J, with 16 bases between. Per germline, CDR1 MNHEY and CDR2 SVGEGT. The CDR3 sequence: CASSYSRGTSATGELFF. CDR3 bases: TGTGCCAGCAGTTACTCAAGAGGGACTTCCGCTACCGGGGAGCTGTTTTTT.

The chain is built from TRBV6-2 or TRBV6-3 and TRBJ1-2, with 8 bases aligning to TRBD1. With 5 bases clipped from V and 4 bases from J, the junction kept 3 bases outside the gene matches. CDR1 and CDR2 from the germline V gene are MNHEY and SVGEGT. The CDR3 has 13 amino acids. CDR3 sequence (DNA): TGTGCCAGCAGTCCGGACAGGGTCTATGGCTACACCTTC. Residues: CASSPDRVYGYTF.

The sample holds one count of this clone. The rearrangement uses TRBV28 and TRBJ2-7, with TRBD1 as a possible D gene (5 bases). The germline CDR1 and CDR2 sequences are MDHEN and SYDVKM. The CDR3 consists of 12 residues. The V gene lost 4 bases and the J gene lost 7 bases, with 11 bases spanning the gap. The CDR3 bases are TGTGCCAGCAGTTATCAGGGCCGGGAGCAGTACTTC. Encoded protein: CASSYQGREQYF.

V gene TRBV5-3 combines with J gene TRBJ2-1; TRBD2 agrees at 8 bases. TRBV5-3 is designated an ORF whose function remains uncertain. J was trimmed by 4 bases and V by 4 bases; bases with no gene match: 4. This CDR3 is built from 14 residues. The CDR3 reads CARSGAGGYNEQFF. CDR3 nucleotides: TGTGCCAGAAGCGGGGCGGGGGGTTACAATGAGCAGTTCTTC.

The table lists this clone with a count of one. The V gene is TRBV28, the J gene TRBJ1-2, with 9 positions matching TRBD1. The junction had 10 bases not matched to a gene; V was cut back by 9 bases and J by 8 bases. The CDR3 spans 13 residues. Germline CDR1 is MDHEN and CDR2 is SYDVKM. CDR3 amino acids: CASMQQGALGYTF. CDR3 DNA sequence: TGTGCCAGTATGCAACAGGGGGCGCTAGGCTACACCTTC.

The V call is TRBV5-1, the J call TRBJ2-5, with 8 bases that match TRBD1. The V and J ends lost 5 bases and 2 bases, in that order; junction bases with no gene match: 5. CDR3 length: 14 residues. Per the germline V gene, CDR1 is SGHRS and CDR2 is YFSETQ. The CDR3 DNA reads as TGCGCCAGCAGAAAGGACAGGGCACAAGAGACCCAGTACTTC. Amino acid sequence: CASRKDRAQETQYF.

This chain links TRBV7-9 with TRBJ2-7, with D possibly TRBD2 on 6 matching bases. With 4 bases removed from V and 2 bases from J, the gap between germline ends came to 18 bases. There are 16 residues in the CDR3. The germline V gene encodes CDR1 SEHNR and CDR2 FQNEAQ (reference sequence). CDR3 nucleotide sequence: TGTGCCAGCAGCTCCCTTTTCGGGGACTCTACCTACGAGCAGTACTTC. As protein: CASSSLFGDSTYEQYF.

V gene TRBV7-2 combines with J gene TRBJ2-4, with 9 bases that match TRBD2. This CDR3 has 16 residues. Per germline, CDR1 SGHTA and CDR2 FQGNSA. The V segment lost 4 bases and the J segment 7 bases; nucleotides outside the gene matches: 11. The CDR3 is CASSYRKSGGTNIQYF. The CDR3 DNA reads as TGTGCCAGCAGCTATAGAAAAAGCGGGGGGACCAACATTCAGTACTTC.

This chain connects TRBV19 to TRBJ1-1; 11 bases align to TRBD1. The germline CDR1 and CDR2 sequences are LNHDA and SQIVND (reference sequence). V was clipped by 1 base and J by 4 bases; unmatched bases: 2. The CDR3 runs to 15 residues. This CDR3 is CASSIGGQGATEAFF. CDR3 nucleotides: TGTGCCAGTAGTATAGGAGGACAGGGGGCCACTGAAGCTTTCTTT.

This chain joins TRBV27 and TRBJ1-6; D perhaps matches TRBD1 (6 bases). The CDR3 has 15 amino acids. Germline loops: CDR1 MNHEY, CDR2 SMNVEV (reference sequence). The V end was cut by 5 bases, the J end by 2 bases, with 10 bases between. The CDR3 loop reads CASSLNRAYNSPLHF. The CDR3 DNA is TGTGCCAGCAGTCTAAACAGGGCCTATAATTCACCCCTCCACTTT.

The chain is built from TRBV5-1 and TRBJ1-6, with D unresolved. The germline CDR1 and CDR2 sequences are SGHRS and YFSETQ. The CDR3 runs 14 residues. V lost 0 bases to trimming and J lost 6 bases, with 7 bases between them. The CDR3 nucleotides read TGCGCCAGCAGCTTGGGTCAGTTTAATTCACCCCTCCACTTT. Translation: CASSLGQFNSPLHF.

This chain uses TRBV30 with TRBJ1-5, with TRBD1 identical over 9 bases. The CDR3 sequence is 13 residues long. Germline CDR1 is GTSNPN and CDR2 is SVGIG (reference sequence). CDR3 amino acids: CPRDRDSNQPQHF. CDR3 DNA: TGTCCCCGGGACAGGGACAGCAATCAGCCCCAGCATTTT.